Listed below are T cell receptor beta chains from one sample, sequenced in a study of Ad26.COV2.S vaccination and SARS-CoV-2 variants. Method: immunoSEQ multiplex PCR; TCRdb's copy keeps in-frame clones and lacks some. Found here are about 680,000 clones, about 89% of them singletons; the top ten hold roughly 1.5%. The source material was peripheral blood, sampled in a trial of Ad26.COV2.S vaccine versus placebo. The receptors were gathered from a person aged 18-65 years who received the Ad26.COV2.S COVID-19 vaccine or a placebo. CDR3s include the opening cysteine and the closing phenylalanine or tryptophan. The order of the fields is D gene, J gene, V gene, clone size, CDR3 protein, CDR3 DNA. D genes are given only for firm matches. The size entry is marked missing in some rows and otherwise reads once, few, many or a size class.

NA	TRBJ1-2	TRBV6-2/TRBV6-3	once	CASSPQAVNYGYTF	TGTGCCAGCAGTCCACAGGCGGTTAACTATGGCTACACCTTC
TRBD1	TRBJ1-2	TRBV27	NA	CASGFIGTANPSNYGYTF	TGTGCCAGTGGTTTTATCGGGACAGCGAATCCCTCTAACTATGGCTACACCTTC
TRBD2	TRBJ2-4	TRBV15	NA	CATSRYRGGLGLKNIQYF	TGTGCCACCAGCAGATACCGAGGTGGACTAGGGCTAAAAAACATTCAGTACTTC
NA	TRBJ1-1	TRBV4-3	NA	CASSQLQNTEAFF	TGCGCCAGCAGCCAACTTCAGAACACTGAAGCTTTCTTT
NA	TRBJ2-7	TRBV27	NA	CASSPGQSHYEQYF	TGTGCCAGCAGCCCGGGCCAGTCACACTACGAGCAGTACTTC
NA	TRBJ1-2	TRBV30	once	CAWSSAENYGYTF	TGTGCCTGGAGTTCGGCCGAAAACTATGGCTACACCTTC
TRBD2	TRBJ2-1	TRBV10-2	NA	CASSEAPGGGRRNEQFF	TGCGCCAGCAGTGAGGCTCCTGGGGGCGGGAGGAGAAATGAGCAGTTCTTC
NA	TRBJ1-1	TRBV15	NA	CATSSYPRGSTEAFF	TGTGCCACCAGCAGCTACCCTCGGGGGAGCACTGAAGCTTTCTTT
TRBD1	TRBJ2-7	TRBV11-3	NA	CASSSSPGQGAGEQYF	TGTGCCAGCAGCTCTTCTCCGGGACAGGGGGCCGGCGAGCAGTACTTC
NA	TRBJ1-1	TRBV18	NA	CASSPDSSTEAFF	TGTGCCAGCTCACCGGACAGCAGCACTGAAGCTTTCTTT
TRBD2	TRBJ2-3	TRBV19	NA	CASSITSGRETDTQYF	TGTGCCAGTAGTATTACTAGCGGGAGAGAAACAGATACGCAGTATTTT
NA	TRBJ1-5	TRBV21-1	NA	CASSIEGEVFHNQPQHF	TGTGCCAGCAGCATAGAAGGGGAGGTCTTTCACAATCAGCCCCAGCATTTT
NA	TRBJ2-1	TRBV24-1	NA	CATSGTSGTDIIF	TGTGCCACCAGTGGTACCTCCGGGACTGACATCATCTTC
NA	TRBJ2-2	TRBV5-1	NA	CASSPDYGELFF	TGCGCCAGCAGTCCCGACTACGGGGAGCTGTTTTTT
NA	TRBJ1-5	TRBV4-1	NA	CASSLEAYSNQPQHF	TGCGCCAGCAGCTTGGAGGCTTATAGCAATCAGCCCCAGCATTTT
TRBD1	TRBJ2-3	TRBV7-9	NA	CASSTRKGAFTDTQYF	TGTGCCAGCAGCACCCGCAAGGGGGCTTTCACAGATACGCAGTATTTT
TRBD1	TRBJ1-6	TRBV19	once	CASRRGTGDSPLHF	TGTGCCAGTAGGCGAGGGACAGGGGATTCACCCCTCCACTTT
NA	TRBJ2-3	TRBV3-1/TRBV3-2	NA	CASSQERWVDTQYF	TGTGCCAGCAGCCAAGAGCGATGGGTAGATACGCAGTATTTT
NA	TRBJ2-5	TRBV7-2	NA	CASSQPGTPYQETQYF	TGTGCCAGCAGCCAACCCGGGACACCGTACCAAGAGACCCAGTACTTC
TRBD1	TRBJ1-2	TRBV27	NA	CASSWHRQGALNYGYTF	TGTGCCAGCAGTTGGCACCGACAGGGAGCCCTTAACTATGGCTACACCTTC
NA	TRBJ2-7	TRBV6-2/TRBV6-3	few	CASSYSNLGRAYEQYF	TGTGCCAGCAGTTACTCGAATCTGGGACGGGCCTACGAGCAGTACTTC
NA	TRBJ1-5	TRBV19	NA	CASSMIIVGNQPQHF	TGTGCCAGTAGTATGATTATTGTAGGGAATCAGCCCCAGCATTTT
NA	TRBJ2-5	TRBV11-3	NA	CASSLHAQASLQETQYF	TGTGCCAGCAGCTTACACGCTCAGGCGTCGTTACAAGAGACCCAGTACTTC
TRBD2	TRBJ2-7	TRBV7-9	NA	CASSLTSGVYYEQYF	TGTGCCAGCAGCTTAACTAGCGGGGTCTACTACGAGCAGTACTTC
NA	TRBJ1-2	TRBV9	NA	CASSPRGRPSGYTF	TGTGCCAGCAGCCCCCGAGGCAGGCCTAGCGGCTACACCTTC
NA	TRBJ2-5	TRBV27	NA	CASSLSGLLYQETQYF	TGTGCCAGCAGTTTATCTGGCCTACTCTACCAAGAGACCCAGTACTTC
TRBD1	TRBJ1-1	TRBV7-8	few	CASSRGQGSMNTEAFF	TGTGCCAGCAGCCGTGGACAGGGGTCGATGAACACTGAAGCTTTCTTT
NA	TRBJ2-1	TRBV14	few	CASSPLRGRGGNEQFF	TGTGCCAGCAGCCCACTAAGGGGCCGGGGAGGCAATGAGCAGTTCTTC
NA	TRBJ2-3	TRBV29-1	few	CSVDTSLRDTQYF	TGCAGCGTTGATACCTCCTTAAGAGATACGCAGTATTTT